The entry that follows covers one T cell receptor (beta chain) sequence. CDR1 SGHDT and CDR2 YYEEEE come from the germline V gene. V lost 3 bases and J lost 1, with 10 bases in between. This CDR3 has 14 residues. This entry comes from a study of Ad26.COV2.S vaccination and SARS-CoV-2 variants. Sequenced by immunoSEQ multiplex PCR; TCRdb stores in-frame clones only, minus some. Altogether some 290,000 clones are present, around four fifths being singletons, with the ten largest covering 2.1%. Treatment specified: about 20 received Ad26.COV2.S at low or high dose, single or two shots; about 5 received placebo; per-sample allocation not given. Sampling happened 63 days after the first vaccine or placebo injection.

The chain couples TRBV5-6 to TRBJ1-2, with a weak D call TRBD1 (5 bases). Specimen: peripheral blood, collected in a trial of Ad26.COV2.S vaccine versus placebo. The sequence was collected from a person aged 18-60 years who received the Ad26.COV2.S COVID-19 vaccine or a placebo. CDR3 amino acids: CASSSGANNYGYTF. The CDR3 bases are TGTGCCAGCAGCTCCGGGGCGAATAACTATGGCTACACCTTC.